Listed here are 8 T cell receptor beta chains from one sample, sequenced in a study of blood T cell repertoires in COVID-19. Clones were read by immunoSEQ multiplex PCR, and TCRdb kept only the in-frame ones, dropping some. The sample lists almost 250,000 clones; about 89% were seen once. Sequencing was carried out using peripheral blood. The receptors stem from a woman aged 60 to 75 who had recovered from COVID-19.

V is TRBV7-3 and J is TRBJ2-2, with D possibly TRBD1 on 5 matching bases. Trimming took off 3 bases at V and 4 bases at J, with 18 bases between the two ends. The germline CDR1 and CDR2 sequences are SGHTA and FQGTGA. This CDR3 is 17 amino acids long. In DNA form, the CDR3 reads TGTGCCAGCAGCTTGGGCAGGGTCGGGTCAGGCACCGGGGAGCTGTTTTTT. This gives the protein CASSLGRVGSGTGELFF.

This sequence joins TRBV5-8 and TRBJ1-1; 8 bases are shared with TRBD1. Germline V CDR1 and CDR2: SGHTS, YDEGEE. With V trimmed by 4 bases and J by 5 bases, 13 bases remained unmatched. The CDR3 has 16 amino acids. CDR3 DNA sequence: TGTGCCAGCAGCCATGACAGGGGCAGGGTTTGGACTGAAGCTTTCTTT. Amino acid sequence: CASSHDRGRVWTEAFF.

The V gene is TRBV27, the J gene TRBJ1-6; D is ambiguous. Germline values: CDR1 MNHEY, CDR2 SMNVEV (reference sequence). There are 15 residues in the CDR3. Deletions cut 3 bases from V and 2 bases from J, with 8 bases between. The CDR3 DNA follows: TGTGCCAGCAGTTTGGACTTTACCTATAATTCACCCCTCCACTTT. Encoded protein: CASSLDFTYNSPLHF.

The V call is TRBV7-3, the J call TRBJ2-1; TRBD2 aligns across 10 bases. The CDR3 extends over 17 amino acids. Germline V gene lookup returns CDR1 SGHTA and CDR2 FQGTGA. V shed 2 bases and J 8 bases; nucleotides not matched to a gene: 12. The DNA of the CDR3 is TGTGCCAGCAGCTTAGGCCCCGGTTCTAGCGGGGGCTATGAGCAGTTCTTC. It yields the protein CASSLGPGSSGGYEQFF.

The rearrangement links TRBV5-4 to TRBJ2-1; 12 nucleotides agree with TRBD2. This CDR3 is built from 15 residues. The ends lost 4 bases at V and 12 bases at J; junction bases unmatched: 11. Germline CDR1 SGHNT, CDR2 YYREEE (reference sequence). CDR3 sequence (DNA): TGTGCCAGCAGCGGGCTAGCGGGGGGGCTCGGTATGCAGTTCTTC. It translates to CASSGLAGGLGMQFF.

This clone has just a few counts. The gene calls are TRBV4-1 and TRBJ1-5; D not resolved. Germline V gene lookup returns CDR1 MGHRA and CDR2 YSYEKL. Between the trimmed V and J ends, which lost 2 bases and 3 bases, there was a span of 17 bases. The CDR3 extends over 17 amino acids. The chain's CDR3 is CASSQRQLSGPNQPQHF. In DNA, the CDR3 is TGCGCCAGCAGCCAACGCCAGTTGTCAGGTCCCAATCAGCCCCAGCATTTT.

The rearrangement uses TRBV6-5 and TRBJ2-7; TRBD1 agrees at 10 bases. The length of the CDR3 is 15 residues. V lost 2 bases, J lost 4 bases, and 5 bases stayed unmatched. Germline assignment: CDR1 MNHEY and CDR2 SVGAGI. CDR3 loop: CASSYRQGAQYEQYF. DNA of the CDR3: TGTGCCAGCAGTTACCGACAGGGGGCGCAGTACGAGCAGTACTTC.

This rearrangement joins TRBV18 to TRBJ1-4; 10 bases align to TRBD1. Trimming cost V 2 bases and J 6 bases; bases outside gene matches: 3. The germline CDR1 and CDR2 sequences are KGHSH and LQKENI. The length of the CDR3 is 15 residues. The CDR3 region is CASSPSTGGDEKLFF. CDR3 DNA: TGTGCCAGCTCACCATCGACAGGGGGCGATGAAAAACTGTTTTTT.